These T cell receptor beta chains were read from a single sample in a study of blood T cell repertoires in COVID-19. The protocol was immunoSEQ multiplex PCR, while the TCRdb copy is restricted to in-frame clones and leaves out a portion. The sample lists some 220,000 clones, around nine tenths occurring once. Sequencing was carried out using peripheral blood. These TCRs come from a man in his thirties or forties with COVID-19, enrolled during active disease. Each CDR3 is given with its conserved first and last residue. Each record gives: V gene, D gene, J gene, clone size, CDR3 DNA, CDR3 protein. A D gene is named only where the DNA matches it firmly. Clone size is not always given. Where it is, it says once, few, many or a class for expanded clones.

V gene: TRBV7-7; D gene: TRBD1; J gene: TRBJ2-2; clone size: few; CDR3 DNA: TGTGCCAGCAGCACAGGGGCCAGGGGGCTCGCCGGGGAGCTGTTTTTT; CDR3 protein: CASSTGARGLAGELFF
V gene: TRBV13; D gene: NA; J gene: TRBJ1-1; clone size: NA; CDR3 DNA: TGTGCCAGCAGCCCCCAGGGGCGGACTGAAGCTTTCTTT; CDR3 protein: CASSPQGRTEAFF
V gene: TRBV5-5; D gene: TRBD2; J gene: TRBJ2-3; clone size: NA; CDR3 DNA: TGTGCCAGCAGCCGTCTACTAGCGCAGGGATCAGATACGCAGTATTTT; CDR3 protein: CASSRLLAQGSDTQYF
V gene: TRBV5-1; D gene: TRBD2; J gene: TRBJ2-7; clone size: NA; CDR3 DNA: TGCGCCAGCAGCCGGGAAGCGGGGTTAGTCGACGAGCAGTACTTC; CDR3 protein: CASSREAGLVDEQYF
V gene: TRBV7-3; D gene: NA; J gene: TRBJ1-1; clone size: few; CDR3 DNA: TGTGCCAGCAGCTTACAGGGGATGAACACTGAAGCTTTCTTT; CDR3 protein: CASSLQGMNTEAFF
V gene: TRBV18; D gene: TRBD2; J gene: TRBJ2-1; clone size: NA; CDR3 DNA: TGTGCCAGCTCACCACCCACTAGCGGGGGGGCGAATGAGCAGTTCTTC; CDR3 protein: CASSPPTSGGANEQFF
V gene: TRBV3-1/TRBV3-2; D gene: NA; J gene: TRBJ2-7; clone size: NA; CDR3 DNA: TGTGCCAGCAGCCAGGGGCGGGGGCCCGCCTACGAGCAGTACTTC; CDR3 protein: CASSQGRGPAYEQYF
V gene: TRBV7-9; D gene: TRBD1; J gene: TRBJ2-1; clone size: NA; CDR3 DNA: TGTGCCAGCAGCTTAGCGACAGGGTACAATGAGCAGTTCTTC; CDR3 protein: CASSLATGYNEQFF
V gene: TRBV6-5; D gene: TRBD1; J gene: TRBJ2-7; clone size: NA; CDR3 DNA: TGTGCCAGCAGATCCGCCGGGACAGTCTACGAGCAGTACTTC; CDR3 protein: CASRSAGTVYEQYF
V gene: TRBV5-6; D gene: NA; J gene: TRBJ1-1; clone size: NA; CDR3 DNA: TGTGCCAGCAGCTTGGGCCCGGGATCAACTGAAGCTTTCTTT; CDR3 protein: CASSLGPGSTEAFF
V gene: TRBV12-3/TRBV12-4; D gene: TRBD2; J gene: TRBJ2-7; clone size: NA; CDR3 DNA: TGTGCCAGCAGCCGATCGCGGGGGGGCGAGCAGTACTTC; CDR3 protein: CASSRSRGGEQYF
V gene: TRBV3-1/TRBV3-2; D gene: NA; J gene: TRBJ2-7; clone size: NA; CDR3 DNA: TGTGCCAGCAGCCAAGTATCTTCCTACGAGCAGTACTTC; CDR3 protein: CASSQVSSYEQYF
V gene: TRBV25-1; D gene: TRBD1; J gene: TRBJ2-3; clone size: NA; CDR3 DNA: TGTGCCAGCAGTGAATCCTGGGACAGGCGCACAGATACGCAGTATTTT; CDR3 protein: CASSESWDRRTDTQYF
V gene: TRBV6-5; D gene: TRBD1; J gene: TRBJ1-5; clone size: NA; CDR3 DNA: TGTGCCAGCAGCCCAACGGACAGGGCTTATCAGCCCCAGCATTTT; CDR3 protein: CASSPTDRAYQPQHF
V gene: TRBV5-1; D gene: TRBD2; J gene: TRBJ2-3; clone size: NA; CDR3 DNA: TGCGCCAGCAGCTTGGGTCTAGCGGGGGCCGGCACAGATACGCAGTATTTT; CDR3 protein: CASSLGLAGAGTDTQYF
V gene: TRBV9; D gene: NA; J gene: TRBJ2-5; clone size: NA; CDR3 DNA: TGTGCCAGCAGCCTGGGGGCTGAAGGACGCCAAGAGACCCAGTACTTC; CDR3 protein: CASSLGAEGRQETQYF